The 31 T cell receptor beta chains listed next were all sequenced from one sample in a study of cytomegalovirus exposure and HLA in healthy donors. A multiplex PCR was run with 60 Vbeta primers and 13 Jbeta primers. Clones were read by immunoSEQ multiplex PCR, and TCRdb kept only the in-frame ones, dropping some. The sample has fewer than 200,000 clones, 82% seen once. Sequencing was done on a sample of PBMCs. The receptors here all came from a male donor in good health and CMV-seronegative.

The V call is TRBV4-3, the J call TRBJ2-1, with 9 bases matching TRBD1. Germline values: CDR1 LGHNA, CDR2 YSLEER. This CDR3 has 15 amino acids. Trimming cost V 2 bases and J 9 bases; bases outside gene matches: 8. In DNA, the CDR3 is TGCGCCAGCAGCCAACACCGGGACAGGGTCAGTGAGCAGTTCTTC. This sequence encodes CASSQHRDRVSEQFF.

This chain links TRBV5-1 with TRBJ2-5; D is unclear. This CDR3 comprises 12 residues. CDR1 is SGHRS, CDR2 YFSETQ, per germline. V gave up 4 bases and J gave up 2 bases, with 6 bases separating them. CDR3 sequence (DNA): TGCGCCAGCAGCCCAACACAAGAGACCCAGTACTTC. It yields the protein CASSPTQETQYF.

This clone was observed a few times. V gene TRBV12-5 combines with J gene TRBJ2-3, with 8 positions matching TRBD2. The J segment lost 2 bases and the V segment lost 3 bases, leaving 7 bases of the junction unmatched. CDR1 is LGHNT and CDR2 is FRNRAP in the germline V gene. The CDR3 has 16 residues. CDR3: CASGFLISGDTDTQYF. The DNA for the CDR3 is TGTGCTAGTGGTTTCCTTATTAGCGGGGACACAGATACGCAGTATTTT.

This chain uses TRBV30 with TRBJ2-1; D perhaps matches TRBD1 (5 bases). The CDR3 is 14 residues long. CDR1 GTSNPN and CDR2 SVGIG come from the germline V gene (reference sequence). V lost 0 bases to trimming and J lost 12 bases, with 18 bases between them. CDR3 protein: CAWSVGANSGSQFF. The CDR3 DNA reads TGTGCCTGGAGTGTTGGGGCGAATAGTGGGTCGCAGTTCTTC.

The J gene is TRBJ1-4, the V gene TRBV6-1, with 7 bases lining up with TRBD1. Germline CDR1 reads MNHNS; CDR2 reads SASEGT. CDR3 size: 13 residues. After removal of 8 bases from V and 2 bases from J, the junction contained 2 bases not matched to a gene. This CDR3 is CASGTATNEKLFF. CDR3 nucleotide sequence: TGTGCCAGCGGGACAGCGACTAATGAAAAACTGTTTTTT.

This rearrangement joins TRBV9 to TRBJ1-1; possible D gene TRBD1, 5 bases. The germline V and J ends were trimmed by 0 bases and 4 bases, with 19 bases remaining between them. The CDR3 has 17 residues. Germline V CDR1 and CDR2: SGDLS, YYNGEE. CDR3 coding DNA: TGTGCCAGCAGCGTAGGAGGCAGGGCCGGCCCCGGCACTGAAGCTTTCTTT. Translation: CASSVGGRAGPGTEAFF.

The chain employs TRBV5-1 and TRBJ2-1; 8 nucleotides agree with TRBD2. This CDR3 is built from 18 residues. The V segment lost 7 bases and the J segment 0 bases; nucleotides outside the gene matches: 15. Germline V gene lookup returns CDR1 SGHRS and CDR2 YFSETQ. CDR3 DNA: TGCGCCAGCGGGCCGACGGATAGCGGGATAAGCTCCTACAATGAGCAGTTCTTC. Residues: CASGPTDSGISSYNEQFF.

This chain's CDR3 is CASSYLGQGEETQYF. CDR3 nucleotide sequence: TGTGCCAGCAGTTACTTAGGACAGGGGGAAGAGACCCAGTACTTC. The rearrangement uses TRBV6-5 and TRBJ2-5; TRBD1 matches at 10 bases. The length of the CDR3 is 15 residues. V lost 1 base to trimming and J lost 3 bases; unmatched junction nucleotides: 2. The germline gives CDR1 MNHEY, CDR2 SVGAGI.

The chain joins TRBV5-1 to TRBJ2-3; weak D call: TRBD2 (7 bases). Germline values: CDR1 SGHRS, CDR2 YFSETQ. The V end lost 1 base, the J end lost 1 base, and 16 bases lay between the germline ends. This CDR3 is built from 17 residues. CDR3 sequence (DNA): TGCGCCAGCAGCTTGTATGCGCGGGGGCAGGGCACAGATACGCAGTATTTT. Translated: CASSLYARGQGTDTQYF. The variable domain in full, completed from reference TRBV5-1 and TRBJ2-3, reads KAGVTQTPRYLIKTRGQQVTLSCSPISGHRSVSWYQQTPGQGLQFLFEYFSETQRNKGNFPGRFSGRQFSNSRSEMNVSTLELGDSALYLCASSLYARGQGTDTQYFGPGTRLTVL.

This clone came up a few times. The rearrangement joins TRBV6-1 to TRBJ1-1; D gene unclear. The CDR3 contains 13 residues. CDR1 and CDR2 from the germline V gene are MNHNS and SASEGT. With 3 bases removed from V and 0 bases from J, the gap between germline ends came to 5 bases. The CDR3 loop reads CASSEELNTEAFF. As DNA, the CDR3 is TGTGCCAGCAGTGAGGAGCTGAACACTGAAGCTTTCTTT.

This clone was seen a single time. The chain couples TRBV10-1 to TRBJ2-7, with D perhaps matching TRBD1 (6 bases). The CDR3 extends over 12 amino acids. Germline loops: CDR1 WNHNN, CDR2 SYGVQD (reference sequence). The germline V and J ends were trimmed by 5 bases and 5 bases, with 10 bases remaining between them. This CDR3 is CASSPDSHEQYF. The CDR3 DNA reads as TGCGCCAGCAGTCCGGACAGCCACGAGCAGTACTTC.

This rearrangement joins TRBV19 to TRBJ2-5; 7 bases match TRBD2. V gave up 4 bases and J gave up 5 bases; unmatched junction bases: 13. Germline loops: CDR1 LNHDA, CDR2 SQIVND (reference sequence). The CDR3 is 16 amino acids. The CDR3 is CASSSLTSHARETQYF. As DNA, the CDR3 is TGTGCCAGTAGTAGCCTGACTAGCCATGCGCGGGAGACCCAGTACTTC.

The rearrangement joins TRBV5-1 to TRBJ2-6; D is uncertain. Deletions cut 3 bases from V and 9 bases from J, with 16 bases between. In germline, CDR1 is SGHRS, CDR2 YFSETQ. The CDR3 is 15 residues long. Here the CDR3 reads CASSSLTKPNNVLTF. CDR3 nucleotides: TGCGCCAGCAGCTCCCTGACAAAACCTAACAACGTCCTGACTTTC.

The chain employs TRBV27 and TRBJ1-6, with no clear D. There are 12 residues in the CDR3. Germline lookup yields CDR1 MNHEY and CDR2 SMNVEV (reference sequence). The V end lost 3 bases, the J end lost 10 bases, and 7 bases lay between the germline ends. The CDR3 sequence is CASSFASSPLHF. As DNA, the CDR3 is TGTGCCAGCAGTTTCGCGAGCTCACCCCTCCACTTT.

A note on this clone: At one of its ends the junction is not consistent with the germline gene, which may arise from a read error. The chain couples TRBV18 to TRBJ2-3; 11 positions match TRBD2. The CDR3 totals 18 residues. Germline V gene sequence: CDR1 KGHSH, CDR2 LQKENI. CDR3 coding DNA: TGTGCCAGCTCCCCACAACTTACTAGCGGGGGATCCACAGATACGCAGTATTTT. This encodes CASSPQLTSGGSTDTQYF.

V and J are TRBV7-2 and TRBJ1-1; a possible D gene is TRBD1 (6 bases). The CDR3 totals 14 residues. Between the trimmed V and J ends, which lost 4 bases and 6 bases, there was a span of 15 bases. Germline loops: CDR1 SGHTA, CDR2 FQGNSA. The CDR3 sequence: CASSSSQGSAEAFF. CDR3 bases: TGTGCCAGCAGCTCCTCCCAGGGGTCGGCTGAAGCTTTCTTT. The variable domain in full, with the rest retrieved from reference TRBV7-2 and TRBJ1-1, is GAGVSQSPSNKVTEKGKDVELRCDPISGHTALYWYRQSLGQGLEFLIYFQGNSAPDKSGLPSDRFSAERTGGSVSTLTIQRTQQEDSAVYLCASSSSQGSAEAFFGQGTRLTVV.

The rearrangement links TRBV5-6 to TRBJ1-2; D is ambiguous. Germline CDR1 reads SGHDT; CDR2 reads YYEEEE. The CDR3 loop spans 13 amino acids. Trimming removed 0 bases from V and 4 bases from J, with 7 bases in between. The DNA for the CDR3 is TGTGCCAGCAGCTTGGGGGCCAGCTATGGCTACACCTTC. Residues: CASSLGASYGYTF.

This chain connects TRBV4-2 to TRBJ1-6, with TRBD1 matching over 7 bases. With V trimmed by 1 base and J by 9 bases, 12 bases remained unmatched. The length of the CDR3 is 17 residues. Germline values: CDR1 LGHNA, CDR2 YNFKEQ. DNA of the CDR3: TGTGCCAGCAGCCAAGGTTCCCGTGGCAGGGGGTTTTCACCCCTCCACTTT. This sequence encodes CASSQGSRGRGFSPLHF.

The chain combines TRBV10-3 with TRBJ2-1; D is unresolved. Germline V lookup: CDR1 ENHRY, CDR2 SYGVKD. There are 14 residues in the CDR3. V lost 8 bases to trimming and J lost 10 bases, with 21 bases between them. The CDR3 reads CAIQTETGRQEQFF. Here the CDR3 DNA reads TGTGCCATCCAAACCGAAACTGGGCGCCAGGAGCAGTTCTTC.

A word on this clone: At one end, the junction sequence differs from germline, possibly due to a read error. The rearrangement joins TRBV7-9 to TRBJ2-5; 9 bases line up with TRBD1. Germline V gives CDR1 SEHNR, CDR2 FQNEAQ (reference sequence). The length of the CDR3 is 15 residues. CDR3 sequence reads: CSSSSPSGQGETQYF. The CDR3 region has the DNA TGTTCCAGCAGCTCCCCCTCGGGACAGGGAGAGACCCAGTACTTC.

The chain carries TRBV27 and TRBJ2-7; 9 nucleotides agree with TRBD1. V was clipped by 5 bases and J by 2 bases; unmatched bases: 1. The CDR3 totals 13 residues. Per germline, CDR1 MNHEY and CDR2 SMNVEV (reference sequence). This chain's CDR3 is CASSRDRAYEQYF. The CDR3 DNA reads as TGTGCCAGCAGTAGGGACAGGGCCTACGAGCAGTACTTC.

The V call is TRBV7-9, the J call TRBJ1-5; possibly TRBD1 for D (5 bases). The CDR3 consists of 14 residues. The germline CDR1 and CDR2 sequences are SEHNR and FQNEAQ (reference sequence). V lost 8 bases to trimming and J lost 3 bases, with 14 bases between them. CDR3 sequence reads: CASSTEQINQPQHF. The DNA for the CDR3 is TGTGCCAGCTCGACAGAACAGATCAATCAGCCCCAGCATTTT. Filled out from reference TRBV7-9 and TRBJ1-5, the complete variable domain reads DTGVSQNPRHKITKRGQNVTFRCDPISEHNRLYWYRQTLGQGPEFLTYFQNEAQLEKSRLLSDRFSAERPKGSFSTLEIQRTEQGDSAMYLCASSTEQINQPQHFGDGTRLSIL.

The chain employs TRBV30 and TRBJ2-1; D perhaps matches TRBD2 (6 bases). Trimming stripped 1 base from V and 10 bases from J, with 11 bases between. Per germline, CDR1 GTSNPN and CDR2 SVGIG (reference sequence). The CDR3 sequence is 12 residues long. In DNA form, the CDR3 reads TGTGCCTGGAGTGGGGGGGTAGGGGAGCAGTTCTTC. Its translation: CAWSGGVGEQFF.

The chain couples TRBV9 to TRBJ2-1; no firm D call. The CDR3 runs to 14 residues. V gave up 3 bases and J gave up 0 bases, with 7 bases separating them. The germline V gene encodes CDR1 SGDLS and CDR2 YYNGEE. CDR3 protein: CASSGYGSYNEQFF. In DNA, the CDR3 is TGTGCCAGCAGCGGCTACGGCTCCTACAATGAGCAGTTCTTC.

This clone appeared a single time. The V call is TRBV5-1, the J call TRBJ1-6, with D tentatively TRBD1 (6 bases). CDR1 SGHRS and CDR2 YFSETQ come from the germline V gene. The CDR3 totals 13 residues. Trimming stripped 4 bases from V and 18 bases from J, with 20 bases between. CDR3 DNA: TGCGCCAGCAGCCCCACACAGGGCACTACGCCCCACTTT. Protein product: CASSPTQGTTPHF.

The CDR3 sequence is CASSQRRNTEAFF. The DNA of the CDR3 is TGTGCCAGCAGTCAGCGGAGGAACACTGAAGCTTTCTTT. The chain joins TRBV27 to TRBJ1-1; D unclear. V shed 5 bases and J shed 1 base, with 8 bases lying between them. The CDR3 loop spans 13 amino acids. Germline loops: CDR1 MNHEY, CDR2 SMNVEV (reference sequence).

This clone has just one count. This chain uses TRBV9 with TRBJ1-2, with D possibly TRBD1 on 6 matching bases. This CDR3 contains 14 residues. The germline V gene encodes CDR1 SGDLS and CDR2 YYNGEE. V was pared by 4 bases and J by 8 bases, with 18 bases between. The CDR3 region is CASSPTGTTRGYTF. DNA of the CDR3: TGTGCCAGCAGCCCCACGGGGACAACCCGCGGCTACACCTTC.

The rearrangement links TRBV30 to TRBJ1-6; 8 bases are a match to TRBD1. The CDR3 contains 14 residues. Germline V gene sequence: CDR1 GTSNPN, CDR2 SVGIG (reference sequence). V was clipped by 1 base and J by 6 bases; unmatched bases: 2. This CDR3 reads CAWSAGQGNSPLHF. Written as DNA, the CDR3 is TGTGCCTGGAGTGCAGGACAGGGTAATTCACCCCTCCACTTT. The variable domain in full, with the rest retrieved from reference TRBV30 and TRBJ1-6, is SQTIHQWPATLVQPVGSPLSLECTVEGTSNPNLYWYRQAAGRGLQLLFYSVGIGQISSEVPQNLSASRPQDRQFILSSKKLLLSDSGFYLCAWSAGQGNSPLHFGNGTRLTVT.

Here the CDR3 DNA reads TGTGCCAGCAGCTTAGCGTCAGGTTATGGCTACACCTTC. It is translated as CASSLASGYGYTF. The chain is built from TRBV7-9 and TRBJ1-2; D is unclear. The V gene's germline CDR1 is SEHNR and CDR2 FQNEAQ (reference sequence). V was shortened by 0 bases and J by 5 bases, with 7 bases between the two germline ends. CDR3 length: 13 amino acids.

The chain couples TRBV27 to TRBJ1-2; D gene ambiguous. Trimming pared 5 bases from V and 4 bases from J, leaving 8 bases between. Germline assignment: CDR1 MNHEY and CDR2 SMNVEV (reference sequence). The CDR3 totals 12 residues. The CDR3 DNA reads as TGTGCCAGCAGTGTGGACTTCTATGGCTACACCTTC. It encodes CASSVDFYGYTF.

The chain combines TRBV7-3 with TRBJ1-2; 11 nucleotides line up with TRBD1. Germline lookup yields CDR1 SGHTA and CDR2 FQGTGA. There are 15 residues in the CDR3. Unmatched junction bases numbered 0, after V lost 0 bases and J lost 3 bases. The CDR3 bases are TGTGCCAGCAGCTTAACGGACAGGGGGCACTATGGCTACACCTTC. It codes for CASSLTDRGHYGYTF.